These T cell receptor beta chains were read from a single sample in a study of blood T cell repertoires in COVID-19. Sequencing was performed with immunoSEQ multiplex PCR; in TCRdb, only in-frame clones are kept and a portion is missing. The profile covers 200,000 to 250,000 clones, with about 83% appearing a single time and over 0.95% taken by the ten largest. Sequences were obtained from peripheral blood. The receptors stem from a woman between 25 and 40 years old with COVID-19, enrolled during active disease. Both conserved end residues are part of each CDR3. The D gene is left open where the match is weak. Clone size is stated in some rows and not others, as once, few, many or a class when expanded.

CDR3 DNA: TGTGCCAGCAGATCCACGGGAGGTTCCTACGAGCAGTACTTC
CDR3 protein: CASRSTGGSYEQYF
D gene: TRBD2
V gene: TRBV27
J gene: TRBJ2-7
clone size: -

CDR3 DNA: TGTGCCAGCAGTGATAGTAGCGAAGAGACCCAGTACTTC
CDR3 protein: CASSDSSEETQYF
D gene: -
V gene: TRBV25-1
J gene: TRBJ2-5
clone size: -

CDR3 DNA: TGTGCCAGCAGCTTGTTAGGACGGGGGGGCTACAATGAGCAGTTCTTC
CDR3 protein: CASSLLGRGGYNEQFF
D gene: TRBD2
V gene: TRBV11-1
J gene: TRBJ2-1
clone size: -

CDR3 DNA: TGTGCCAGCAGTGAAGCGCGGACAGGCGAGCACGGCTTCTTT
CDR3 protein: CASSEARTGEHGFF
D gene: TRBD1
V gene: TRBV2
J gene: TRBJ1-1
clone size: -

CDR3 DNA: TGTGCCAGCAGTCAGAGAGGAAACTACGAGCAGTACTTC
CDR3 protein: CASSQRGNYEQYF
D gene: -
V gene: TRBV7-9
J gene: TRBJ2-7
clone size: few

CDR3 DNA: TGTGCCAGCAGTAAATCCCGGGACAGGGGCTACTATGGCTACACCTTC
CDR3 protein: CASSKSRDRGYYGYTF
D gene: TRBD1
V gene: TRBV6-2/TRBV6-3
J gene: TRBJ1-2
clone size: -

CDR3 DNA: TGTGCCAGCAGTTTAGGAGGCAGGGAAGCTTTCTTT
CDR3 protein: CASSLGGREAFF
D gene: -
V gene: TRBV27
J gene: TRBJ1-1
clone size: few

CDR3 DNA: TGTGCCAGCAGTTACAGGGGAAGCTCCTATAATTCACCCCTCCACTTT
CDR3 protein: CASSYRGSSYNSPLHF
D gene: TRBD1
V gene: TRBV2
J gene: TRBJ1-6
clone size: -

CDR3 DNA: TGTGCCAGCAGTGTGCACATACAAAACAATGAGCAGTTCTTC
CDR3 protein: CASSVHIQNNEQFF
D gene: -
V gene: TRBV2
J gene: TRBJ2-1
clone size: once

CDR3 DNA: TGTGCCAGCAGCGTAGGACCAGGGTTTGAAGCTTTCTTT
CDR3 protein: CASSVGPGFEAFF
D gene: -
V gene: TRBV9
J gene: TRBJ1-1
clone size: -

CDR3 DNA: TGTGCCAGCAGTTATAGAACTGAAGCTTTCTTT
CDR3 protein: CASSYRTEAFF
D gene: -
V gene: TRBV6-2/TRBV6-3
J gene: TRBJ1-1
clone size: -

CDR3 DNA: TGTGCCAGCAGCTTAGAGGGACAGTTTAATTCACCCCTCCACTTT
CDR3 protein: CASSLEGQFNSPLHF
D gene: TRBD1
V gene: TRBV7-2
J gene: TRBJ1-6
clone size: -

CDR3 DNA: TGTGCCAGCAGTTTGGCGGGCAGGGGGGCAGCTAATGAAAAACTGTTTTTT
CDR3 protein: CASSLAGRGAANEKLFF
D gene: TRBD1
V gene: TRBV27
J gene: TRBJ1-4
clone size: -

CDR3 DNA: TGTGCCAGCAGTTACGGGGGGACTCGGTATAATTCACCCCTCCACTTT
CDR3 protein: CASSYGGTRYNSPLHF
D gene: -
V gene: TRBV6-2/TRBV6-3
J gene: TRBJ1-6
clone size: -

CDR3 DNA: TGTGCCAGCAGTTTAGGTAACAGCAATGGCTACACCTTC
CDR3 protein: CASSLGNSNGYTF
D gene: -
V gene: TRBV12-3/TRBV12-4
J gene: TRBJ1-2
clone size: -

CDR3 DNA: TGTGCCAGCGGGACAGCCTACGAGCAGTACTTC
CDR3 protein: CASGTAYEQYF
D gene: TRBD1
V gene: TRBV9
J gene: TRBJ2-7
clone size: -

CDR3 DNA: TGTGCCAGCAGTCGGACTAGCGGGCACTACGAGCAGTACTTC
CDR3 protein: CASSRTSGHYEQYF
D gene: TRBD2
V gene: TRBV6-2/TRBV6-3
J gene: TRBJ2-7
clone size: -

CDR3 DNA: TGTACTCAGTCGGGGGAGAACACAGATACGCAGTATTTT
CDR3 protein: CTQSGENTDTQYF
D gene: -
V gene: TRBV30
J gene: TRBJ2-3
clone size: -

CDR3 DNA: TGTGCCTGGAGTAAACCGGGGCAGGGGAGAAACACCATATATTTT
CDR3 protein: CAWSKPGQGRNTIYF
D gene: -
V gene: TRBV30
J gene: TRBJ1-3
clone size: few

CDR3 DNA: TGTGCCACCGGGGACAGGGTCCGGAATGAGCAGTTCTTC
CDR3 protein: CATGDRVRNEQFF
D gene: TRBD1
V gene: TRBV24-1
J gene: TRBJ2-1
clone size: -

CDR3 DNA: TGTGCCAGCAGCCATTGGGGACTAGCGGGAGAAGATACGCAGTATTTT
CDR3 protein: CASSHWGLAGEDTQYF
D gene: TRBD2
V gene: TRBV14
J gene: TRBJ2-3
clone size: -

CDR3 DNA: TGTGCCAGCAGTTCAGGCCAAGAGACCCAGTACTTC
CDR3 protein: CASSSGQETQYF
D gene: -
V gene: TRBV7-9
J gene: TRBJ2-5
clone size: -

CDR3 DNA: TGTGCCAGTAGTCCGGGACTAGCGGGGAACACCGGGGAGCTGTTTTTT
CDR3 protein: CASSPGLAGNTGELFF
D gene: TRBD2
V gene: TRBV19
J gene: TRBJ2-2
clone size: -

CDR3 DNA: TGTGCCAGCGGGGGGGCACCCACTAATCGTCCTGAGCAGTTCTTC
CDR3 protein: CASGGAPTNRPEQFF
D gene: -
V gene: TRBV28
J gene: TRBJ2-1
clone size: -

CDR3 DNA: TGCGCCAGCAGCTTGATACCGGCAGATACGCAGTATTTT
CDR3 protein: CASSLIPADTQYF
D gene: -
V gene: TRBV5-1
J gene: TRBJ2-3
clone size: -